This T cell receptor (beta chain) was obtained from a study of T cells after yellow fever vaccination. Study details: CD3, CD45RA, CCR7 and CD95 sorting yielded EM, EMRA, CM and Tscm memory subsets. SMART-Seq v4 Ultra Low Input handled preparation of low-cell-number fractions. Study-wide points: FACS-sorted repertoires could contain abundant clonotypes contaminating from the bulk population.

In making TCR cDNA, 5'RACE template switching added a universal primer site and UMIs to it. TCRdb reanalysed the 5' RACE reads using MiXCR and keeps one entry per CDR3 protein. This sample has 46,000 or so distinct CDR3 sequences, with around 6.5% found just once. This clonotype was recorded many times. The CDR3 loop spans 16 amino acids. Germline lookup yields CDR1 SGHVS and CDR2 FNYEAQ. V was clipped by 2 bases and J by 5 bases; unmatched bases: 8. The chain is built from TRBV7-6 and TRBJ2-5, with 10 bases identical to TRBD1. This sequence was found in a man in his thirties or forties who received the YFV17D yellow fever vaccine. The material sequenced was PBMCs, either bulk or a sorted T-cell subset (CD4+, CD8+, memory, or dextramer-sorted; not recorded which), taken 45 days after the yellow fever booster vaccination. CDR3 protein: CASSLLGQGGRETQYF. Written as DNA, the CDR3 is TGTGCCAGCAGCTTATTAGGACAGGGGGGCCGGGAGACCCAGTACTTC. The full variable domain, completed using reference TRBV7-6 and TRBJ2-5, is GAGVSQSPRYKVTKRGQDVALRCDPISGHVSLYWYRQALGQGPEFLTYFNYEAQQDKSGLPNDRFSAERPEGSISTLTIQRTEQRDSAMYRCASSLLGQGGRETQYFGPGTRLLVL.